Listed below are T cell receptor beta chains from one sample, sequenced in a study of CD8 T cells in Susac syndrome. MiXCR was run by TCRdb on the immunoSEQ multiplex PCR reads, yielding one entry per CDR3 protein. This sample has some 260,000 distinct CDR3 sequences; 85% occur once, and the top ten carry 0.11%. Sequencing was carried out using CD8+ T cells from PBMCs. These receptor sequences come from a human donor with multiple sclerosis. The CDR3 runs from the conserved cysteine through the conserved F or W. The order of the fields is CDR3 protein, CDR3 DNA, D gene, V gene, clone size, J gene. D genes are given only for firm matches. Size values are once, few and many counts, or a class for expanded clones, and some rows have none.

cdr3_aa: CASSQDNRHYEQYF
cdr3_nt: TGCGCCAGCAGCCAAGATAACAGGCACTACGAGCAGTACTTC
d_call: .
v_call: TRBV4-1
clone_size: once
j_call: TRBJ2-7

cdr3_aa: CATSDPTRANEQFF
cdr3_nt: TGTGCCACCAGTGATCCTACTAGGGCCAATGAGCAGTTCTTC
d_call: .
v_call: TRBV24-1
clone_size: .
j_call: TRBJ2-1

cdr3_aa: CSARDGVYEQYF
cdr3_nt: TGCAGTGCTAGAGATGGGGTCTACGAGCAGTACTTC
d_call: .
v_call: TRBV20-1
clone_size: .
j_call: TRBJ2-7

cdr3_aa: CASSQQTPTESGLFF
cdr3_nt: TGCGCCAGCAGCCAACAAACGCCGACTGAGTCCGGTTTGTTCTTC
d_call: .
v_call: TRBV4-1
clone_size: .
j_call: TRBJ2-1

cdr3_aa: CASSPSGGIYNEQFF
cdr3_nt: TGCGCCAGCAGCCCTAGCGGGGGGATTTACAATGAGCAGTTCTTC
d_call: TRBD2
v_call: TRBV5-1
clone_size: .
j_call: TRBJ2-1

cdr3_aa: CASSRSHEEQETQYF
cdr3_nt: TGTGCCAGCAGCCGGTCACACGAAGAACAAGAGACCCAGTACTTC
d_call: .
v_call: TRBV7-9
clone_size: .
j_call: TRBJ2-5

cdr3_aa: CASSLLGTGISGGANVLTF
cdr3_nt: TGTGCCAGCAGTCTCCTTGGGACAGGGATATCGGGGGGGGCCAACGTCCTGACTTTC
d_call: TRBD1
v_call: TRBV28
clone_size: .
j_call: TRBJ2-6

cdr3_aa: CASSWASGDNTGELFF
cdr3_nt: TGTGCTAGCAGTTGGGCCAGCGGGGATAACACCGGGGAGCTGTTTTTT
d_call: TRBD2
v_call: TRBV27
clone_size: .
j_call: TRBJ2-2

cdr3_aa: CASSHRGGPYNEQFF
cdr3_nt: TGTGCCAGCAGCCATCGCGGGGGGCCCTACAATGAGCAGTTCTTC
d_call: TRBD2
v_call: TRBV7-3
clone_size: .
j_call: TRBJ2-1

cdr3_aa: CASSQGKKIDRMYYEQYF
cdr3_nt: TGCGCCAGCAGTCAAGGGAAGAAGATCGACAGGATGTACTACGAGCAGTACTTC
d_call: .
v_call: TRBV23-1
clone_size: .
j_call: TRBJ2-7

cdr3_aa: CAWSVGQRNTEAFF
cdr3_nt: TGTGCCTGGAGTGTCGGACAGAGGAACACTGAAGCTTTCTTT
d_call: .
v_call: TRBV30
clone_size: .
j_call: TRBJ1-1

cdr3_aa: CASSQAETAGGFDNEQFF
cdr3_nt: TGTGCCAGCAGCCAAGCGGAGACGGCGGGAGGTTTTGACAATGAGCAGTTCTTC
d_call: TRBD2
v_call: TRBV4-2
clone_size: .
j_call: TRBJ2-1

cdr3_aa: CSARDRSYGSNQPQHF
cdr3_nt: TGCAGTGCTAGAGATCGATCGTATGGGAGCAATCAGCCCCAGCATTTT
d_call: .
v_call: TRBV20-1
clone_size: .
j_call: TRBJ1-5

cdr3_aa: CASSLVGDPGGGNTEAFF
cdr3_nt: TGCGCCAGCAGCTTGGTCGGGGACCCAGGAGGAGGGAACACTGAAGCTTTCTTT
d_call: .
v_call: TRBV5-1
clone_size: .
j_call: TRBJ1-1

cdr3_aa: CAAEGGSSYEQYF
cdr3_nt: TGTGCCGCGGAGGGGGGAAGCTCCTACGAGCAGTACTTC
d_call: .
v_call: TRBV7-9
clone_size: few
j_call: TRBJ2-7

cdr3_aa: CASSSVGTSGANVLTF
cdr3_nt: TGTGCCAGCAGCTCCGTGGGGACCTCTGGGGCCAACGTCCTGACTTTC
d_call: .
v_call: TRBV5-5
clone_size: .
j_call: TRBJ2-6